Presented here are 28 T cell receptor beta chains from one specimen sequenced in a study of low-dose radiotherapy and immunotherapy resistance in tumors. The time point denotes: before trial treatment. It was with a constant-region primer and a V-primer adapter that TCRs were amplified over roughly 19 PCR cycles. TCRdb reprocessed the reads with MiXCR, giving one entry per CDR3 protein. The repertoire holds under 60,000 distinct CDR3 sequences, with about 12% as singletons. Sequences were derived from PBMCs, sampled before treatment. The receptors were sampled from a female donor with ovarian cancer.

The rearrangement joins TRBV28 to TRBJ2-7, with D perhaps TRBD2 (6 bases). Germline loops: CDR1 MDHEN, CDR2 SYDVKM. This CDR3 has 13 amino acids. V gave up 2 bases and J gave up 3 bases, with 8 bases separating them. The chain's CDR3 is CASSLGGIYEQYF. DNA of the CDR3: TGTGCCAGCAGTTTAGGAGGGATCTACGAGCAGTACTTC.

This clonotype was counted at least ten times. V is TRBV29-1 and J is TRBJ2-5, with TRBD1 matching 9 bases. V lost 4 bases to trimming and J lost 7 bases; unmatched junction nucleotides: 13. This CDR3 spans 15 amino acids. Germline values: CDR1 SQVTM, CDR2 ANQGSEA. The DNA for the CDR3 is TGCAGCGTTGCCGGGGGACAGGGCCTGAGTGGGACCCAGTACTTC. Translating it yields CSVAGGQGLSGTQYF.

The V gene is TRBV6-2 or TRBV6-3, the J gene TRBJ2-7; D is undetermined. V lost 5 bases and J lost 0, with 8 bases in between. The germline gives CDR1 MNHEY, CDR2 SVGEGT. CDR3 length: 13 amino acids. CDR3 sequence reads: CASSEAVSYEQYF. DNA of the CDR3: TGTGCCAGCAGTGAAGCTGTCTCCTACGAGCAGTACTTC.

This clonotype was detected many times. The chain employs TRBV10-3 and TRBJ1-1; D might be TRBD1 (5 bases). Trimming took off 2 bases at V and 0 bases at J, with 7 bases between the two ends. CDR3 length: 14 amino acids. Per the germline V gene, CDR1 is ENHRY and CDR2 is SYGVKD. CDR3 residues: CAISERDLNTEAFF. The CDR3 DNA reads TGTGCCATCAGTGAGAGGGACCTGAACACTGAAGCTTTCTTT.

At least ten counts were recorded for this clonotype. The rearrangement uses TRBV12-3 or TRBV12-4 and TRBJ2-1; maybe TRBD2 (7 bases). The CDR3 runs 15 residues. V was cut by 0 bases and J by 7 bases, with 13 bases left in between. CDR3: CASSLAAGATNEQFF. DNA of the CDR3: TGTGCCAGCAGTTTAGCGGCGGGGGCGACAAATGAGCAGTTCTTC.

The CDR3 here is CASSLVPDGAGELFF. DNA for the CDR3: TGTGCCAGCAGCTTGGTGCCGGACGGGGCCGGGGAGCTGTTTTTT. The chain links TRBV5-6 to TRBJ2-2, with D maybe TRBD2 (5 bases). With 0 bases removed from V and 6 bases from J, the gap between germline ends came to 12 bases. Germline CDR1 SGHDT, CDR2 YYEEEE. The CDR3 totals 15 residues.

The V call is TRBV24-1, the J call TRBJ1-2; 9 bases align to TRBD1. CDR3 size: 13 residues. CDR1 and CDR2 from the germline V gene are KGHDR and SFDVKD. V lost 4 bases, J lost 7 bases, and 3 bases stayed unmatched. The CDR3 is CATSDPTGGGYTF. The CDR3 coding sequence is TGTGCCACCAGTGACCCGACAGGGGGTGGCTACACCTTC.

This clonotype has at least ten counts. The chain combines TRBV10-3 with TRBJ1-1; the D gene is possibly TRBD1 (5 bases). Trimming pared 2 bases from V and 0 bases from J, leaving 7 bases between. The CDR3 consists of 14 residues. The germline V gene has CDR1 ENHRY and CDR2 SYGVKD. The CDR3 nucleotides are TGTGCCATCAGTGAGGAGGACATGAACACTGAAGCTTTCTTT. This encodes CAISEEDMNTEAFF.

This clonotype was counted at least ten times. The chain combines TRBV19 with TRBJ2-1; weak D call: TRBD2 (5 bases). V lost 4 bases to trimming and J lost 7 bases, with 17 bases between them. This CDR3 comprises 15 residues. From germline, CDR1 is LNHDA and CDR2 SQIVND (reference sequence). CDR3 in amino acids: CASSTWGDPKNEQFF. CDR3 DNA: TGTGCCAGTAGTACGTGGGGAGACCCTAAAAATGAGCAGTTCTTC.

This clonotype came up many times. This chain joins TRBV20-1 and TRBJ2-7; D is perhaps TRBD1 (6 bases). Germline assignment: CDR1 DFQATT and CDR2 SNEGSKA (reference sequence). This CDR3 contains 13 residues. Trimming took off 5 bases at V and 1 base at J, with 12 bases between the two ends. CDR3 region: CSAAGTNSYEQYF. CDR3 sequence (DNA): TGCAGTGCTGCCGGGACAAATTCCTACGAGCAGTACTTC.

There are many counts of this clonotype. The chain couples TRBV7-3 to TRBJ2-3; D is possibly TRBD1 (5 bases). Germline V gene data show CDR1 as SGHTA and CDR2 as FQGTGA. V lost 5 bases and J 6 bases, leaving 6 bases between the germline ends. CDR3 length: 11 residues. The DNA of the CDR3 is TGTGCCAGCAGCCAGGGTGATACGCAGTATTTT. It translates to CASSQGDTQYF.

The sample holds many counts of this clonotype. The chain couples TRBV20-1 to TRBJ2-7; D call uncertain. Germline V gives CDR1 DFQATT, CDR2 SNEGSKA (reference sequence). Trimming stripped 6 bases from V and 4 bases from J, with 19 bases between. CDR3 length equals 14 residues. The CDR3 region is CSATSSRATYEQYF. The CDR3 nucleotides read TGCAGTGCCACTTCCAGCCGAGCCACTTACGAGCAGTACTTC.

In this sample, this clonotype turned up many times. J is TRBJ2-5 and V is TRBV18, with a tentative D call TRBD2 (5 bases). The V end lost 0 bases, the J end lost 2 bases, and 13 bases lay between the germline ends. Germline V gene lookup returns CDR1 KGHSH and CDR2 LQKENI. The CDR3 length is 16 residues. Here the CDR3 DNA reads TGTGCCAGCTCACCACCGTTGGTCGGGGTTCAAGAGACCCAGTACTTC. Translation: CASSPPLVGVQETQYF.

The V gene is TRBV11-2, the J gene TRBJ1-5; the match to TRBD1 covers 7 bases. This CDR3 contains 14 residues. V shed 3 bases, J shed 4 bases, and the junction held 3 bases outside the gene matches. Germline CDR1 SGHAT, CDR2 FQNNGV. CDR3 sequence (DNA): TGTGCCAGCAGCTTTGCAGGGGGGAATCAGCCCCAGCATTTT. Translation gives CASSFAGGNQPQHF.

There are many counts of this clonotype. The chain carries TRBV27 and TRBJ2-7; TRBD1 matches 7 bases. V gave up 3 bases and J gave up 3 bases; unmatched junction bases: 5. Germline V gene data show CDR1 as MNHEY and CDR2 as SMNVEV (reference sequence). This CDR3 has 14 amino acids. CDR3 nucleotides: TGTGCCAGCAGTTTTATCGGGACAGTCTACGAGCAGTACTTC. It is translated as CASSFIGTVYEQYF.

This clonotype has a count of ten or more. The chain carries TRBV29-1 and TRBJ2-2, with TRBD1 identical over 7 bases. V shed 7 bases, J shed 7 bases, and the junction held 12 bases outside the gene matches. The CDR3 spans 14 residues. The germline V gene has CDR1 SQVTM and CDR2 ANQGSEA. The CDR3 region is CSESIRGICGELFF. The DNA for the CDR3 is TGCAGCGAGTCGATCAGGGGGATCTGCGGGGAGCTGTTTTTT.

This clonotype was observed many times. The chain combines TRBV10-3 with TRBJ2-7; 8 bases fit TRBD2. The CDR3 runs to 16 residues. Unmatched junction bases numbered 7, after V lost 3 bases and J lost 0 bases. CDR1 ENHRY and CDR2 SYGVKD come from the germline V gene. The CDR3 DNA reads as TGTGCCATCAGTGAATTTAGCGGGGCCACCTCCTACGAGCAGTACTTC. Its protein product is CAISEFSGATSYEQYF.

This clonotype was found many times. The rearrangement joins TRBV4-1 to TRBJ1-2, with a possible D match to TRBD1 (6 bases). CDR1 is MGHRA and CDR2 is YSYEKL in the germline V gene. The CDR3 is made up of 15 amino acids. V dropped 1 base and J dropped 4 bases, with 13 bases sitting between them. The DNA of the CDR3 is TGCGCCAGCAGCCAAGGGAGGGGGTTAGGCTATGGCTACACCTTC. Translating gives CASSQGRGLGYGYTF.

This clonotype was counted at least ten times. For the CDR3, the DNA is TGTGCCAGCAACTCGGGACTAGCTAACAATGAGCAGTTCTTC. It specifies CASNSGLANNEQFF. The chain carries TRBV6-6 and TRBJ2-1, with TRBD2 matching over 9 bases. Per the germline V gene, CDR1 is MNHNY and CDR2 is SVGAGI (reference sequence). Trimming at V came to 7 bases and at J to 5 bases, leaving 6 bases not matched to a gene. The CDR3 is 14 residues long.

At least ten counts were recorded for this clonotype. CDR3 residues: CASSENMYQETQYF. In DNA, the CDR3 is TGTGCCAGCAGCGAAAATATGTACCAAGAGACCCAGTACTTC. The J gene is TRBJ2-5, the V gene TRBV2, with no clear D. Trimming removed 6 bases from V and 0 bases from J, with 11 bases in between. The CDR3 contains 14 residues. CDR1 and CDR2 from the germline V gene are SNHLY and FYNNEI.

The sample holds many counts of this clonotype. DNA for the CDR3: TGTGCCAGCAGTTTACAGGGCAATCAGCCCCAGCATTTT. As protein: CASSLQGNQPQHF. The chain joins TRBV6-2 or TRBV6-3 to TRBJ1-5, with D possibly being TRBD1 (5 bases). There are 13 residues in the CDR3. Germline V gene data show CDR1 as MNHEY and CDR2 as SVGEGT. The V end lost 4 bases, the J end lost 2 bases, and 6 bases lay between the germline ends.

This clonotype appeared many times. The chain employs TRBV21-1 and TRBJ2-5; TRBD1, the table's D call, lacks a check against the DNA. TRBV21-1 is designated a pseudogene. This CDR3 region has 15 residues. CDR3 amino acids: CASTKRGGQQETQYF. The CDR3 bases are TGTGCCAGCACGAAACGGGGGGGGCAACAAGAGACCCAGTACTTC.

The rearrangement links TRBV5-6 to TRBJ1-5; no clear D gene. This CDR3 has 15 amino acids. V was cut by 1 base and J by 2 bases, with 10 bases left in between. The V gene's germline CDR1 is SGHDT and CDR2 YYEEEE. This CDR3 is CASSLQGPGNQPQHF. For the CDR3, the DNA is TGTGCCAGCAGCTTGCAAGGGCCGGGCAATCAGCCCCAGCATTTT.

This clonotype has more than one count but fewer than ten. The rearrangement links TRBV13 to TRBJ2-7, with TRBD2 as a possible D gene (6 bases). The CDR3 is made up of 15 amino acids. From germline, CDR1 is PRHDT and CDR2 FYEKMQ (reference sequence). V shed 3 bases and J shed 2 bases, with 14 bases lying between them. CDR3 protein: CASSLFGTVTYEQYF. The CDR3 DNA follows: TGTGCCAGCAGCTTGTTTGGGACTGTCACCTACGAGCAGTACTTC.

This clonotype was counted at least ten times. The rearrangement joins TRBV11-3 to TRBJ2-5; either TRBD1 or TRBD2 may fit D (5 bases each). The CDR3 has 14 residues. The V end lost 5 bases, the J end lost 5 bases, and 15 bases lay between the germline ends. Germline V gene lookup returns CDR1 SGHNT and CDR2 YENEEA. CDR3 residues: CASSRSGPRETQYF. The CDR3 DNA is TGTGCCAGCAGCCGGTCGGGGCCTAGGGAGACCCAGTACTTC. Drawing the rest from reference TRBV11-3 and TRBJ2-5, the complete variable domain is EAGVVQSPRYKIIEKKQPVAFWCNPISGHNTLYWYLQNLGQGPELLIRYENEEAVDDSQLPKDRFSAERLKGVDSTLKIQPAELGDSAVYLCASSRSGPRETQYFGPGTRLLVL.

This clonotype was seen a single time. This is likely an artifact of a read error, given a far larger clone one base away. The chain recombines TRBV5-3 with TRBJ2-1; weak D call: TRBD2 (6 bases). TRBV5-3 belongs to the ORF category, with a function that is uncertain. The CDR3 covers 16 residues. The CDR3 region is CASSLSRASAYNEQFF. The DNA of the CDR3 is TGTGCCAGCAGCTTAAGCAGGGCTAGCGCATACAATGAGCAGTTCTTC.

This clonotype has at least ten counts. The chain couples TRBV6-2 or TRBV6-3 to TRBJ1-2; D remains unclear. V lost 8 bases to trimming and J lost 2 bases, with 12 bases between them. Germline V CDR1 and CDR2: MNHEY, SVGEGT. This CDR3 region has 13 residues. For the CDR3, the DNA is TGTGCCAGCCGAGGTATCGAGAACTATGGCTACACCTTC. This gives the protein CASRGIENYGYTF.

This clonotype was recorded at least ten times. The chain employs TRBV6-1 and TRBJ2-3; no definite D call. The V end was cut by 1 base, the J end by 0 bases, with 14 bases between. The CDR3 has 17 amino acids. Germline loops: CDR1 MNHNS, CDR2 SASEGT. CDR3 in amino acids: CASSEVGWGTSTDTQYF. For the CDR3, the DNA is TGTGCCAGCAGTGAAGTAGGTTGGGGAACTAGCACAGATACGCAGTATTTT.